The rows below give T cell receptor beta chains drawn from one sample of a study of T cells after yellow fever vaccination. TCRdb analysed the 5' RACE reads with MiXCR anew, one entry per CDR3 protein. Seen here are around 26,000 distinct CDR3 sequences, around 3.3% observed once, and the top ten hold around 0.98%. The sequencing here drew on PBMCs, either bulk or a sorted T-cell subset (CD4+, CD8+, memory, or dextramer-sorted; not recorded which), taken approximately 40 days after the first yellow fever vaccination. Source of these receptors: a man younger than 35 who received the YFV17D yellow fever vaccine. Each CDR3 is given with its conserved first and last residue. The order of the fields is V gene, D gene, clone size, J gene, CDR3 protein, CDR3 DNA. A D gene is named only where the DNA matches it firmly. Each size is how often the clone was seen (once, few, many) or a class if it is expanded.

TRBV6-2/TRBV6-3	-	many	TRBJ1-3	CASQRDSGNTIYF	TGTGCCAGCCAACGGGACTCTGGAAACACCATATATTTT
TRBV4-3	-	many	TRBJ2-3	CASSQETWDTQYF	TGCGCCAGCAGCCAAGAAACGTGGGATACGCAGTATTTT
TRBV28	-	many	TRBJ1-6	CACSGNSPLHF	TGTGCCTGCTCGGGTAATTCACCCCTCCACTTT
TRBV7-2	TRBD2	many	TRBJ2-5	CASSLRLAGETQYF	TGTGCCAGCAGCTTACGACTAGCAGGAGAGACCCAGTACTTC
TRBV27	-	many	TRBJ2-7	CASSPRGWNEQYF	TGTGCCAGCAGTCCCCGGGGTTGGAACGAGCAGTACTTC
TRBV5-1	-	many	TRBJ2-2	CASRPHTGELFF	TGCGCCAGCAGACCCCACACCGGGGAGCTGTTTTTT
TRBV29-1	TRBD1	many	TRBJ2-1	CSVQGVINEQFF	TGCAGCGTGCAGGGGGTTATCAATGAGCAGTTCTTC
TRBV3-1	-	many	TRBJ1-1	CASSQRSEAFF	TGTGCCAGCAGCCAAAGGAGTGAAGCTTTCTTT
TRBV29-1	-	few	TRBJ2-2	CSARGSSNTGELFF	TGCAGCGCCCGAGGGTCCTCGAACACCGGGGAGCTGTTTTTT
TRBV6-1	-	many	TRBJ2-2	CASSPRTVGELFF	TGTGCCAGCAGTCCCCGGACGGTGGGGGAGCTGTTTTTT
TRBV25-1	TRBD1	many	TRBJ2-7	CASSEPGTGIWEQYF	TGTGCCAGCAGTGAACCCGGGACAGGGATTTGGGAGCAGTACTTC
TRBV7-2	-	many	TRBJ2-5	CASSLVRKETQYF	TGTGCCAGCAGCTTAGTAAGGAAAGAGACCCAGTACTTC
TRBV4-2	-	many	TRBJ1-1	CASSQERQMNTEAFF	TGTGCCAGCAGCCAAGAGCGGCAGATGAACACTGAAGCTTTCTTT
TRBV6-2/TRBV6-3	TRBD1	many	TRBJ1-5	CASSEPGQGNQPQHF	TGTGCCAGCAGTGAGCCGGGACAGGGGAACCAGCCCCAGCATTTT
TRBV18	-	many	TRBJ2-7	CASSPMRDSSYEQYF	TGTGCCAGCTCACCGATGAGAGACAGCTCCTACGAGCAGTACTTC
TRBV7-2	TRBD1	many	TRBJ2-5	CASSRPLQGARQETQYF	TGTGCCAGCAGCCGCCCATTACAGGGGGCCCGTCAAGAGACCCAGTACTTC
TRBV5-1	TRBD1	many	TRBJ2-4	CASSLVGQNIQYF	TGCGCCAGCAGCTTGGTGGGACAGAACATTCAGTACTTC
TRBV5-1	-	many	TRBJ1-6	CASSLSSGVGSPLHF	TGCGCCAGCAGCTTGAGCTCAGGGGTTGGGTCACCCCTCCACTTT
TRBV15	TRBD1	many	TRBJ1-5	CATDRACQPQHF	TGTGCCACGGACAGGGCGTGTCAGCCCCAGCATTTT
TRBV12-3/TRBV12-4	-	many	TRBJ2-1	CASSLAGGGSYNEQFF	TGTGCCAGCAGTTTAGCGGGAGGGGGCTCCTACAATGAGCAGTTCTTC
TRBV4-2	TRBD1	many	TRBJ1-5	CASSSQGASNQPQHF	TGTGCCAGCAGCTCACAGGGGGCTAGCAATCAGCCCCAGCATTTT
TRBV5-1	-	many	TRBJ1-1	CASTRGVNTEAFF	TGCGCCAGCACCCGGGGGGTGAACACTGAAGCTTTCTTT
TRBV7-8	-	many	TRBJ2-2	CASSSRTTRELFF	TGTGCCAGCAGCTCCCGAACCACCAGGGAGCTGTTTTTT
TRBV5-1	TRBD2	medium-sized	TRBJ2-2	CASNVGGTGTGELFF	TGCGCCAGCAACGTCGGGGGGACTGGCACCGGGGAGCTGTTTTTT
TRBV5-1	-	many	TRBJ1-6	CASSLSGGQNSPLHF	TGCGCCAGCAGCTTGAGTGGCGGGCAAAATTCACCCCTCCACTTT
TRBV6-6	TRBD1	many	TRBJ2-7	CASRWTGVYEQYF	TGTGCCAGCAGGTGGACAGGTGTCTACGAGCAGTACTTC
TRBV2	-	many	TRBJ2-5	CASSEQGGQETQYF	TGTGCCAGCAGTGAACAGGGGGGCCAAGAGACCCAGTACTTC
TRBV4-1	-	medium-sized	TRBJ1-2	CASSQVWGVNYGYTF	TGCGCCAGCAGCCAAGTCTGGGGGGTTAACTATGGCTACACCTTC
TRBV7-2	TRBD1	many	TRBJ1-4	CASSLEDRDKKLFF	TGTGCCAGCAGCTTAGAGGACAGGGACAAAAAACTGTTTTTT
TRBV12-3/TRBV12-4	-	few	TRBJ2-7	CASSLSRESYEQYF	TGTGCCAGCAGTTTATCGCGGGAATCCTACGAGCAGTACTTC
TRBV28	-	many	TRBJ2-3	CASSPESSTDTQYF	TGTGCCAGCAGCCCGGAGAGTAGCACAGATACGCAGTATTTT
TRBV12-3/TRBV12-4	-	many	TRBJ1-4	CASSLRWATNEKLFF	TGTGCCAGCAGTTTGAGGTGGGCAACTAATGAAAAACTGTTTTTT
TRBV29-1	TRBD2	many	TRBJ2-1	CSVPRSGGYNEQFF	TGCAGCGTACCCAGGAGCGGGGGCTACAATGAGCAGTTCTTC
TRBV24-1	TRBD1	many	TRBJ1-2	CATSDWAGQGNYGYTF	TGTGCCACCAGTGATTGGGCGGGACAGGGGAACTATGGCTACACCTTC
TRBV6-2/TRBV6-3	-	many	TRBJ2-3	CASRPGGSGDTQYF	TGTGCCAGCAGGCCCGGAGGCAGTGGAGATACGCAGTATTTT
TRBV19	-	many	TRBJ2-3	CASSTGGLATDTQYF	TGTGCCAGTAGTACCGGGGGCCTAGCGACAGATACGCAGTATTTT
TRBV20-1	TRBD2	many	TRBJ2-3	CSAKAGVSTDTQYF	TGCAGTGCTAAGGCGGGGGTTAGCACAGATACGCAGTATTTT
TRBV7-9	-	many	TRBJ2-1	CASSLTPLGGQFF	TGTGCCAGCAGCCTAACCCCTTTAGGGGGTCAGTTCTTC
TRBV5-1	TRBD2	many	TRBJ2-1	CASSLGLASGNEQFF	TGCGCCAGCAGCTTGGGACTAGCGTCAGGGAATGAGCAGTTCTTC
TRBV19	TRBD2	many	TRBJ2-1	CASGTSGGSGNEQFF	TGTGCCAGTGGGACTAGCGGGGGGTCCGGCAATGAGCAGTTCTTC